The clone carrying this T cell receptor (beta chain) was recorded at least ten times. The sample comes from a study of T-cell memory formation after mild COVID-19. TCR alpha and TCR beta cDNA libraries with sample barcodes and UMIs came from 5'RACE using constant-segment primers. TCRdb reprocessed the 5' RACE reads via MiXCR and lists one record per CDR3 protein. In the table there are 40,000 to 55,000 distinct CDR3 sequences, roughly 12% of which are singletons. Germline values: CDR1 SGHTA, CDR2 FQGTGA. V trimming: 3 bases; J trimming: 0 bases; junction bases outside the gene matches: 4. The CDR3 spans 16 residues.

The V gene is TRBV7-3, the J gene TRBJ2-2; 7 bases map to TRBD2. This receptor was identified in a man aged 18 to 30 who had mild COVID-19 (a few samples of this study predate the infection). Cell type and time point are not known. The sequenced sample was PBMCs or a T cell subset sorted from them (not recorded which). The CDR3 DNA reads as TGTGCCAGCAGCTTGTCTAGCGGAACGAACACCGGGGAGCTGTTTTTT. Its translation: CASSLSSGTNTGELFF. Filled out from reference TRBV7-3 and TRBJ2-2, the complete variable domain reads GAGVSQTPSNKVTEKGKYVELRCDPISGHTALYWYRQSLGQGPEFLIYFQGTGAADDSGLPNDRFFAVRPEGSVSTLKIQRTERGDSAVYLCASSLSSGTNTGELFFGEGSRLTVL.